These 9 T cell receptor beta chains originate from one sample sequenced in a study of shared clonotypes between healthy human individuals. The naive CD8 subset, CD45RO-negative cells positively selected for CCR7, excluded terminally differentiated effector memory CD45RA+ cells. Only in-frame clones appear in the TCRdb table, and some are missing; sequencing was by immunoSEQ multiplex PCR. Of millions of clones listed, roughly 91% are singletons. The source material was naive CD8+ T cells from PBMCs. These receptors were taken from a man aged 18 to 30 in good health. Some clones in this sample may be carry-over from other donors' samples.

The rearrangement joins TRBV2 to TRBJ1-1; 9 nucleotides line up with TRBD1. The CDR3 consists of 14 residues. CDR1 is SNHLY and CDR2 is FYNNEI in the germline V gene. J gave up 0 bases and V 9 bases, and 5 bases lay outside the gene matches. CDR3 DNA: TGTGCCAGACAGGGGGCGCAAATGAACACTGAAGCTTTCTTT. It is translated as CARQGAQMNTEAFF.

The chain links TRBV19 to TRBJ2-2, with a weak D call TRBD2 (6 bases). Germline values: CDR1 LNHDA, CDR2 SQIVND (reference sequence). There are 13 residues in the CDR3. Trimming shortened V by 3 bases and J by 9 bases, and 11 bases separated the two germline ends. CDR3 nucleotides: TGTGCCAGTAGTATGGAGGGCTCCCGGGAGCTGTTTTTT. It yields the protein CASSMEGSRELFF.

This sequence joins TRBV10-3 and TRBJ2-7; 7 positions match TRBD2. CDR1 ENHRY and CDR2 SYGVKD come from the germline V gene. The length of the CDR3 is 17 residues. Trimming took 4 bases from V and 1 from J; bases not matched to a gene: 13. Here the CDR3 reads CAISGLSASGFSYEQYF. The CDR3 DNA sequence: TGTGCCATCAGTGGTCTGTCTGCTAGCGGATTTTCCTACGAGCAGTACTTC.

The chain carries TRBV4-1 and TRBJ2-1; D might be TRBD2 (6 bases). The V end lost 4 bases, the J end lost 2 bases, and 12 bases lay between the germline ends. The length of the CDR3 is 15 residues. CDR1 MGHRA and CDR2 YSYEKL come from the germline V gene. Written as DNA, the CDR3 is TGCGCCAGCAGCCCAGTTAGCGGACCCTACAATGAGCAGTTCTTC. Translating it yields CASSPVSGPYNEQFF.

The chain uses TRBV6-1 and TRBJ2-7; D gene ambiguous. In germline, CDR1 is MNHNS, CDR2 SASEGT. With 1 base removed from V and 3 bases from J, the gap between germline ends came to 10 bases. This CDR3 comprises 14 residues. CDR3 region: CASSEVRNYYEQYF. The DNA for the CDR3 is TGTGCCAGCAGTGAAGTCAGAAATTACTACGAGCAGTACTTC.

This rearrangement joins TRBV28 to TRBJ2-5, with 9 bases identical to TRBD2. Germline V gene lookup returns CDR1 MDHEN and CDR2 SYDVKM. The CDR3 consists of 14 residues. After removal of 5 bases from V and 2 bases from J, the junction contained 3 bases not matched to a gene. Here the CDR3 reads CASSRLAVQETQYF. The CDR3 nucleotides read TGTGCCAGCAGTCGACTAGCGGTTCAAGAGACCCAGTACTTC.

The V gene is TRBV7-3, the J gene TRBJ2-3, with 9 nucleotides matching TRBD2. Germline CDR1 SGHTA, CDR2 FQGTGA. V gave up 5 bases and J gave up 1 base; unmatched junction bases: 4. The CDR3 loop spans 15 amino acids. The CDR3 DNA reads TGTGCCAGCAGCCGTAGCGGGAGCCGCACAGATACGCAGTATTTT. It translates to CASSRSGSRTDTQYF.

The chain links TRBV25-1 to TRBJ1-2; D ambiguous. Between the trimmed V and J ends, which lost 8 bases and 2 bases, there was a span of 6 bases. The germline CDR1 and CDR2 sequences are MGHDK and SYGVNS. The CDR3 loop spans 11 amino acids. The CDR3 is CASGENYGYTF. The CDR3 DNA is TGTGCCAGCGGGGAAAACTATGGCTACACCTTC.

The chain employs TRBV30 and TRBJ2-7, with D unclear. Trimming stripped 8 bases from V and 0 bases from J, with 11 bases between. CDR3 length: 12 residues. Germline CDR1 GTSNPN, CDR2 SVGIG (reference sequence). CDR3 nucleotide sequence: TGTGCCAGTGATTCCGACTCCTACGAGCAGTACTTC. Translated, it gives CASDSDSYEQYF.